This passage covers 23 T cell receptor beta chains from one sample sequenced in a study of OX40 agonist ivuxolimab in advanced cancers. Receptors were amplified or captured by the immunoSEQ multiplex PCR assay. TCRdb re-hosts the immuneACCESS table, in-frame sequences only. Its copies lack some clones; in the studies checked, an unresolved V gene accounts for under half of them, and the cause for the rest is not known. The sample records about 74,000 clones, 84% of which are singletons. The ten most abundant clones make up roughly 2.1% of the sample. This specimen consisted of CD4+ or CD8+ T cells sorted from blood, obtained in a trial of the OX40 agonist ivuxolimab. These receptors all stem from an adult with an advanced solid tumor such as melanoma, head and neck, liver or kidney cancer.

Of note for this clone: The sample holds other DNA sequences that translate to the same CDR3. The V gene is TRBV6-1, the J gene TRBJ1-2, with 12 bases fitting TRBD1. With 3 bases clipped from V and 8 bases from J, the junction kept 13 bases outside the gene matches. The CDR3 runs 17 residues. Germline CDR1 is MNHNS and CDR2 is SASEGT. For the CDR3, the DNA is TGTGCCAGCAGTGAGCCCGGCAGGGGACAGGGGGCGTCGGGCTACACCTTC. It yields the protein CASSEPGRGQGASGYTF.

The rearrangement joins TRBV19 to TRBJ2-7; 14 bases are shared with TRBD2. Germline loops: CDR1 LNHDA, CDR2 SQIVND (reference sequence). The CDR3 spans 16 residues. V shed 5 bases, J shed 2 bases, and the junction held 5 bases outside the gene matches. Here the CDR3 DNA reads TGTGCCAGTAGTCCCCGGACTAGCGGGAGGACCTACGAGCAGTACTTC. As protein: CASSPRTSGRTYEQYF.

CDR3 region: CASSPEWSHNEQFF. DNA of the CDR3: TGTGCCAGCAGCCCAGAATGGAGTCACAATGAGCAGTTCTTC. V and J are TRBV7-3 and TRBJ2-1, with D hard to call. Germline loops: CDR1 SGHTA, CDR2 FQGTGA. V lost 5 bases to trimming and J lost 5 bases, with 13 bases between them. This CDR3 spans 14 amino acids. Complete variable domain (other parts from reference TRBV7-3 and TRBJ2-1): GAGVSQTPSNKVTEKGKYVELRCDPISGHTALYWYRQSLGQGPEFLIYFQGTGAADDSGLPNDRFFAVRPEGSVSTLKIQRTERGDSAVYLCASSPEWSHNEQFFGPGTRLTVL.

This chain joins TRBV7-2 and TRBJ2-7, with TRBD2 matching over 8 bases. This CDR3 is built from 14 residues. Looked up from germline, CDR1 is SGHTA and CDR2 is FQGNSA. Germline trimming cut 3 bases from V and 4 bases from J; bases unmatched to any gene: 5. The CDR3 DNA is TGTGCCAGCAGCTTTAGCGGGACGGGGTACGAGCAGTACTTC. Translated, it gives CASSFSGTGYEQYF.

The rearrangement links TRBV5-1 to TRBJ2-7, with TRBD2 matching 9 bases. The germline V gene encodes CDR1 SGHRS and CDR2 YFSETQ. V was clipped by 1 base and J by 5 bases; unmatched bases: 7. The CDR3 is 15 residues long. The DNA for the CDR3 is TGCGCCAGCAGCTTGAGGGCGGGAGGGCCCCACGAGCAGTACTTC. The encoded protein is CASSLRAGGPHEQYF.

This chain links TRBV28 with TRBJ1-6; possible D gene TRBD1, 6 bases. The CDR3 spans 17 residues. Trimming took off 1 base at V and 9 bases at J, with 19 bases between the two ends. The V gene's germline CDR1 is MDHEN and CDR2 SYDVKM. In DNA form, the CDR3 reads TGTGCCAGCAGTTTATATCAGACAGGAAATCAAATTTCACCCCTCCACTTT. Its translation is CASSLYQTGNQISPLHF.

The chain combines TRBV9 with TRBJ1-1; the D is unclear. V lost 0 bases and J 1 base, leaving 4 bases between the germline ends. The CDR3 is 13 amino acids. Germline assignment: CDR1 SGDLS and CDR2 YYNGEE. The CDR3 bases are TGTGCCAGCAGCGTAGGGTCGAACACTGAAGCTTTCTTT. Residues: CASSVGSNTEAFF.

The chain employs TRBV4-2 and TRBJ2-7; D is tentatively TRBD1 or TRBD2 (6 bases each). Germline V lookup: CDR1 LGHNA, CDR2 YNFKEQ. V dropped 6 bases and J dropped 3 bases, with 12 bases sitting between them. This CDR3 contains 13 residues. The CDR3 protein is CASSVKGGYEQYF. CDR3 coding DNA: TGTGCCAGCAGTGTTAAGGGGGGCTACGAGCAGTACTTC.

The chain joins TRBV7-6 to TRBJ2-3; D call uncertain. Trimming stripped 5 bases from V and 5 bases from J, with 14 bases between. There are 14 residues in the CDR3. Germline lookup yields CDR1 SGHVS and CDR2 FNYEAQ. The DNA of the CDR3 is TGTGCCAGCAGCCCCCGCCCCGATGGAGATACGCAGTATTTT. As protein: CASSPRPDGDTQYF.

This rearrangement joins TRBV30 to TRBJ2-7; 8 bases agree with TRBD1. CDR3 length equals 14 residues. Looked up from germline, CDR1 is GTSNPN and CDR2 is SVGIG (reference sequence). J lost 1 base, V lost 2 bases, and 4 bases had no gene match. CDR3 amino acids: CAWSNRGVSYEQYF. The CDR3 DNA reads TGTGCCTGGAGTAACAGGGGGGTTTCCTACGAGCAGTACTTC.

This clone has only one observation. The V gene is TRBV19, the J gene TRBJ2-7, with 7 bases identical to TRBD1. J lost 0 bases, V lost 5 bases, and 7 bases had no gene match. The length of the CDR3 is 15 residues. Germline V gene sequence: CDR1 LNHDA, CDR2 SQIVND (reference sequence). Here the CDR3 DNA reads TGTGCCAGTAGTGCGGACAGGCCGGTCTCCTACGAGCAGTACTTC. Translated: CASSADRPVSYEQYF. Combining the CDR3 with reference TRBV19 and TRBJ2-7 gives the whole variable domain DGGITQSPKYLFRKEGQNVTLSCEQNLNHDAMYWYRQDPGQGLRLIYYSQIVNDFQKGDIAEGYSVSREKKESFPLTVTSAQKNPTAFYLCASSADRPVSYEQYFGPGTRLTVT.

The CDR3 coding sequence is TGTGCCAGCAGCGTAGCCCTACAAGATACGCAGTATTTT. The encoded protein is CASSVALQDTQYF. The chain combines TRBV9 with TRBJ2-3; D not certain. Trimming stripped 0 bases from V and 5 bases from J, with 7 bases between. Germline CDR1 is SGDLS and CDR2 is YYNGEE. This CDR3 has 13 amino acids.

V gene TRBV6-1 combines with J gene TRBJ2-1, with 9 bases fitting TRBD1. Germline V gene data show CDR1 as MNHNS and CDR2 as SASEGT. Losses at the gene ends were 5 bases for V and 12 bases for J; bases not matched to a gene: 8. This CDR3 is built from 13 residues. The CDR3 nucleotides are TGTGCCAGCAGTTTCGGACAGGGGCTCAGGCAGTTCTTC. Translated, it gives CASSFGQGLRQFF.

V usage is TRBV7-8 and J usage is TRBJ2-1; 9 bases match TRBD2. CDR3 length: 17 amino acids. Germline trimming cut 4 bases from V and 2 bases from J; bases unmatched to any gene: 9. Germline assignment: CDR1 SGHVS and CDR2 FQNEAQ. CDR3 sequence: CASSSSLSGSAYNEQFF. Here the CDR3 DNA reads TGTGCCAGCAGCTCCTCTCTTAGCGGGAGCGCCTACAATGAGCAGTTCTTC.

CDR3 sequence reads: CASSDRQYNQPQHF. CDR3 nucleotides: TGTGCCAGCAGTGACAGGCAATACAATCAGCCCCAGCATTTT. V gene TRBV2 combines with J gene TRBJ1-5; no clear D gene. The CDR3 loop spans 14 amino acids. V was trimmed by 3 bases and J by 3 bases, leaving 9 bases between them. In germline, CDR1 is SNHLY, CDR2 FYNNEI.

This clone appeared once. The rearrangement joins TRBV6-1 to TRBJ2-1; no firm D call. CDR1 MNHNS and CDR2 SASEGT come from the germline V gene. Trimming took off 5 bases at V and 4 bases at J, with 0 bases between the two ends. The length of the CDR3 is 10 residues. CDR3 in DNA: TGTGCCAGCAGTTACAATGAGCAGTTCTTC. Its translation: CASSYNEQFF.

The V call is TRBV5-4, the J call TRBJ2-5; D might be TRBD1 or TRBD2, each matching 6 bases. Trimming shortened V by 3 bases and J by 7 bases, and 13 bases separated the two germline ends. CDR1 SGHNT and CDR2 YYREEE come from the germline V gene (reference sequence). The CDR3 is 13 amino acids. The CDR3 nucleotides read TGTGCCAGCAGCTCCCGGGGGCTCGGGACCCAGTACTTC. Translating it yields CASSSRGLGTQYF.

V is TRBV7-2 and J is TRBJ2-5; tentative D call: TRBD2 (6 bases). This CDR3 region has 14 residues. Trimming left V 6 bases short and J 0 bases short, with 11 bases between. Germline lookup yields CDR1 SGHTA and CDR2 FQGNSA. This CDR3 reads CASRLRGNQETQYF. DNA for the CDR3: TGTGCCAGCAGGTTACGGGGGAACCAAGAGACCCAGTACTTC. Together with reference TRBV7-2 and TRBJ2-5, the CDR3 gives the full variable domain: GAGVSQSPSNKVTEKGKDVELRCDPISGHTALYWYRQSLGQGLEFLIYFQGNSAPDKSGLPSDRFSAERTGGSVSTLTIQRTQQEDSAVYLCASRLRGNQETQYFGPGTRLLVL.

J is TRBJ2-7 and V is TRBV28; the D gene is possibly TRBD2 (6 bases). Deletions cut 7 bases from V and 5 bases from J, with 21 bases between. The CDR3 extends over 15 amino acids. Germline V lookup: CDR1 MDHEN, CDR2 SYDVKM. The CDR3 is CASIYGGTAGHEQYF. CDR3 sequence (DNA): TGTGCCAGCATTTACGGCGGGACGGCAGGGCACGAGCAGTACTTC.

This chain uses TRBV11-2 with TRBJ2-4; TRBD1 is a possible D gene (6 bases). The germline gives CDR1 SGHAT, CDR2 FQNNGV. V was shortened by 0 bases and J by 0 bases, with 21 bases between the two germline ends. The CDR3 consists of 20 residues. The CDR3 DNA reads TGTGCCAGCAGCTTAGAGGGAGTTGGGAGACAGGCCCTAGCCAAAAACATTCAGTACTTC. This encodes CASSLEGVGRQALAKNIQYF.

The V call is TRBV7-8, the J call TRBJ1-2, with unresolved D. Per the germline V gene, CDR1 is SGHVS and CDR2 is FQNEAQ. V dropped 1 base and J dropped 7 bases, with 13 bases sitting between them. The CDR3 consists of 14 residues. CDR3 in DNA: TGTGCCAGCAGCTTAGGGTCAGGAAGCGCTGGCTACACCTTC. This encodes CASSLGSGSAGYTF.

The table lists this clone with a count of one. V and J are TRBV6-6 and TRBJ1-1; perhaps TRBD1 as D (6 bases). In germline, CDR1 is MNHNY, CDR2 SVGAGI (reference sequence). The ends were cut back, 6 bases at V and 1 base at J, with 18 bases in the middle. The CDR3 totals 16 residues. The CDR3 sequence: CASSPRKGGGNTEAFF. The CDR3, as DNA: TGTGCCAGCAGCCCCCGAAAGGGGGGTGGGAACACTGAAGCTTTCTTT.

This rearrangement joins TRBV7-3 to TRBJ2-1; 10 positions agree with TRBD1. The CDR3 is made up of 15 amino acids. After removal of 4 bases from V and 1 base from J, the junction contained 1 base not matched to a gene. Germline loops: CDR1 SGHTA, CDR2 FQGTGA. In DNA, the CDR3 is TGTGCCAGCAGCTGGGGACAGGGGTCCTACAATGAGCAGTTCTTC. It codes for CASSWGQGSYNEQFF.